The 21 T cell receptor beta chains below were found in one sample sequenced in a study of Graves' ophthalmopathy and Graves' hyperthyroidism. Amplification from RNA transcripts yielded the TCR beta CDR3 regions. Second-round multiplex PCR came after first-round RT-PCR with HTBI primers. Each CDR3 protein gets one entry after TCRdb re-called the multiplex PCR reads with MiXCR. The sample lists about 390,000 distinct CDR3 sequences, just over 15% occurring once. The sequencing input was peripheral blood. All receptors come from a woman aged 18-35 years with stable Graves' hyperthyroidism.

In its sample, this clonotype was seen many times. The chain carries TRBV5-1 and TRBJ2-5; TRBD2 aligns across 9 bases. V was pared by 5 bases and J by 1 base, with 6 bases of the junction left unmatched. The germline V gene has CDR1 SGHRS and CDR2 YFSETQ. This CDR3 is built from 15 residues. The CDR3 DNA follows: TGCGCCAGCAGGGAGGGACTAGCTTTCCAAGAGACCCAGTACTTC. Its translation: CASREGLAFQETQYF.

Comments on this clonotype: The missing conserved phenylalanine or tryptophan at the end of this CDR3 makes a read error likely. No DNA is shown, since the ends of the CDR3 on it are uncertain; the CDR3 is the one TCRdb lists. V gene TRBV24-1 combines with J gene TRBJ2-5; TRBD2, the D gene given by the table, was not confirmed from the DNA. The length of the CDR3 is 12 amino acids, counting both ends. CDR1 is KGHDR, CDR2 SFDVKD, per germline. The CDR3 reads CATSGPKETRYL.

This clonotype occurred many times. This sequence joins TRBV6-5 and TRBJ1-5; D remains ambiguous. The CDR3 consists of 14 residues. Germline V gene lookup returns CDR1 MNHEY and CDR2 SVGAGI. Trimming shortened V by 3 bases and J by 5 bases, and 11 bases separated the two germline ends. In DNA, the CDR3 is TGTGCCAGCAGTTATAAGACACCTGATCAGCCCCAGCATTTT. Encoded protein: CASSYKTPDQPQHF.

The table lists this clonotype with a count of one. V is TRBV7-9 and J is TRBJ1-2; unclear D gene. The CDR3 is 13 amino acids. V gave up 2 bases and J gave up 6 bases, with 10 bases separating them. Germline V gene lookup returns CDR1 SEHNR and CDR2 FQNEAQ (reference sequence). The DNA of the CDR3 is TGTGCCAGCAGCTTACGCCCGCGGGATGGCTACACCTTC. Its translation: CASSLRPRDGYTF.

This clonotype appeared many times. The chain couples TRBV19 to TRBJ1-5; a possible D gene is TRBD1 (6 bases). V was shortened by 7 bases and J by 6 bases, with 25 bases between the two germline ends. Germline lookup yields CDR1 LNHDA and CDR2 SQIVND (reference sequence). The CDR3 loop spans 17 amino acids. This CDR3 reads CASTNPMRGGLGQPQHF. The CDR3 DNA reads TGTGCCAGTACCAACCCGATGCGAGGGGGGCTTGGTCAGCCCCAGCATTTT. Full variable domain (outside the CDR3, taken from reference TRBV19 and TRBJ1-5): DGGITQSPKYLFRKEGQNVTLSCEQNLNHDAMYWYRQDPGQGLRLIYYSQIVNDFQKGDIAEGYSVSREKKESFPLTVTSAQKNPTAFYLCASTNPMRGGLGQPQHFGDGTRLSIL.

This clonotype was counted ten times or more. The chain employs TRBV2 and TRBJ1-5; D remains unclear. The germline gives CDR1 SNHLY, CDR2 FYNNEI. CDR3 size: 15 residues. V dropped 4 bases and J dropped 2 bases, with 12 bases sitting between them. CDR3 nucleotide sequence: TGTGCCAGCAGTGGCCTGATGAAAGGCAATCAGCCCCAGCATTTT. Its translation is CASSGLMKGNQPQHF.

This clonotype was seen ten or more times. The rearrangement uses TRBV7-8 and TRBJ1-1; 11 positions match TRBD1. Germline values: CDR1 SGHVS, CDR2 FQNEAQ. The CDR3 runs 17 residues. V lost 1 base, J lost 4 bases, and 8 bases stayed unmatched. CDR3 DNA sequence: TGTGCCAGCAGCTTAGTAGGACAGGGGGCGTTGATCACTGAAGCTTTCTTT. Translated, it gives CASSLVGQGALITEAFF.

This clonotype was recorded many times. The chain recombines TRBV29-1 with TRBJ1-3, with TRBD1 identical over 8 bases. J gave up 0 bases and V 3 bases, and 7 bases lay outside the gene matches. The germline V gene has CDR1 SQVTM and CDR2 ANQGSEA. The CDR3 totals 16 residues. CDR3 amino acids: CSVDGQGDYSGNTIYF. In nucleotides, the CDR3 is TGCAGCGTTGACGGACAGGGAGACTACTCTGGAAACACCATATATTTT.

This clonotype was detected ten times or more. The chain uses TRBV12-3 or TRBV12-4 and TRBJ1-2; no clear D gene. This CDR3 region has 11 residues. V was trimmed by 4 bases and J by 3 bases, leaving 3 bases between them. The CDR3 DNA reads as TGTGCCAGCAGTTCCTACTATGGCTACACCTTC. Protein: CASSSYYGYTF.

This clonotype was seen more than once but under ten times. A much more abundant neighbour one base away suggests this may be a read error. The chain recombines TRBV10-2 with TRBJ1-2, with 7 bases aligning to TRBD1. This CDR3 has 13 residues. Germline V lookup: CDR1 WSHSY, CDR2 SAAADI. Written as DNA, the CDR3 is TGCGCCAGCAGTCCTGGACAGGCATGCCTTGAAGCCTTC. Amino acids: CASSPGQACLEAF.

The V call is TRBV20-1, the J call TRBJ1-3; D unresolved. With 6 bases removed from V and 0 bases from J, the gap between germline ends came to 12 bases. The CDR3 covers 14 residues. Looked up from germline, CDR1 is DFQATT and CDR2 is SNEGSKA (reference sequence). The CDR3 protein is CSASIGSSGNTIYF. The DNA for the CDR3 is TGCAGTGCGTCTATAGGAAGCTCTGGAAACACCATATATTTT.

In this sample, this clonotype turned up many times. This chain connects TRBV2 to TRBJ1-5; D is unresolved. V lost 0 bases and J 0 bases, leaving 6 bases between the germline ends. The CDR3 length is 15 residues. The V gene's germline CDR1 is SNHLY and CDR2 FYNNEI. The chain's CDR3 is CASSEAITSNQPQHF. The CDR3 DNA is TGTGCCAGCAGTGAAGCAATTACTAGCAATCAGCCCCAGCATTTT.

The sample holds many counts of this clonotype. V is TRBV19 and J is TRBJ1-2, with 8 positions matching TRBD1. Trimming removed 3 bases from V and 4 bases from J; junction bases left unmatched: 7. The CDR3 totals 15 residues. Germline V gene data show CDR1 as LNHDA and CDR2 as SQIVND (reference sequence). The CDR3 loop reads CASSMDRDRFYGYTF. The CDR3 DNA is TGTGCCAGTAGTATGGACAGGGATAGATTCTATGGCTACACCTTC.

This clonotype was seen ten or more times. This rearrangement joins TRBV7-9 to TRBJ2-2; D is ambiguous. V was cut by 8 bases and J by 0 bases, with 10 bases left in between. The germline V gene has CDR1 SEHNR and CDR2 FQNEAQ (reference sequence). The CDR3 is made up of 14 amino acids. CDR3 nucleotide sequence: TGTGCCAGCCGAAGTGGATCGAACACCGGGGAGCTGTTTTTT. This gives the protein CASRSGSNTGELFF.

This clonotype was detected many times. The chain employs TRBV6-5 and TRBJ2-7; TRBD1 agrees at 10 bases. Germline V gene data show CDR1 as MNHEY and CDR2 as SVGAGI. With V trimmed by 8 bases and J by 3 bases, 7 bases remained unmatched. The CDR3 has 14 amino acids. The CDR3: CASVRDRGNYEQYF. The CDR3 DNA follows: TGTGCCAGCGTCAGGGACAGGGGCAACTACGAGCAGTACTTC.

The chain links TRBV11-2 to TRBJ1-1; 7 nucleotides line up with TRBD1. This CDR3 has 17 residues. In germline, CDR1 is SGHAT, CDR2 FQNNGV. The trim removed 3 bases at V and 0 bases at J, leaving 10 bases unmatched. In DNA, the CDR3 is TGTGCCAGCAGCTTTGAGATCAGGGGGAGTCTGAACACTGAAGCTTTCTTT. It yields the protein CASSFEIRGSLNTEAFF.

The table lists this clonotype with many counts. The V call is TRBV7-2, the J call TRBJ2-7; 9 bases map to TRBD1. The CDR3 length is 14 residues. J was trimmed by 6 bases and V by 6 bases; bases with no gene match: 9. The V gene's germline CDR1 is SGHTA and CDR2 FQGNSA. The CDR3 spells CASRTGTGFPEQYF. CDR3 coding DNA: TGTGCCAGCAGAACCGGGACAGGGTTCCCCGAGCAGTACTTC.

CDR3 region: CASSQFSPRRDGYSSGANVLTF. The CDR3 DNA reads TGCGCCAGCAGCCAATTTTCCCCTCGCCGGGACGGGTATTCTTCTGGGGCCAACGTCCTGACTTTC. V is TRBV4-1 and J is TRBJ2-6; D tentatively fits TRBD1 or TRBD2 (5 bases each). CDR3 size: 22 residues. V was shortened by 2 bases and J by 1 base, with 27 bases between the two germline ends. The germline gives CDR1 MGHRA, CDR2 YSYEKL.

This clonotype appeared many times. The chain couples TRBV12-3 or TRBV12-4 to TRBJ1-1; D uncertain. Trimming cost V 6 bases and J 3 bases, with 5 bases left between them. The CDR3 sequence is 11 residues long. The DNA of the CDR3 is TGTGCCAGCAGAAGGGACACTGAAGCTTTCTTT. It specifies CASRRDTEAFF.

The chain joins TRBV28 to TRBJ2-2; the D gene could be TRBD1 or TRBD2 (6 bases each). Trimming removed 11 bases at V and 5 bases at J, with 18 bases between. This CDR3 comprises 14 residues. CDR1 is MDHEN, CDR2 SYDVKM, per germline. CDR3 in amino acids: CAHSWPGATGELFF. In DNA form, the CDR3 reads TGTGCCCACTCGTGGCCGGGGGCTACCGGGGAGCTGTTTTTT.

This clonotype occurred many times. The rearrangement uses TRBV6-1 and TRBJ1-2; 8 nucleotides line up with TRBD1. The CDR3 loop spans 14 amino acids. V trimming: 4 bases; J trimming: 6 bases; junction bases outside the gene matches: 7. Germline assignment: CDR1 MNHNS and CDR2 SASEGT. As DNA, the CDR3 is TGTGCCAGCAGTGTAGTGGCAGGGGGCGATGGCTACACCTTC. It encodes CASSVVAGGDGYTF.